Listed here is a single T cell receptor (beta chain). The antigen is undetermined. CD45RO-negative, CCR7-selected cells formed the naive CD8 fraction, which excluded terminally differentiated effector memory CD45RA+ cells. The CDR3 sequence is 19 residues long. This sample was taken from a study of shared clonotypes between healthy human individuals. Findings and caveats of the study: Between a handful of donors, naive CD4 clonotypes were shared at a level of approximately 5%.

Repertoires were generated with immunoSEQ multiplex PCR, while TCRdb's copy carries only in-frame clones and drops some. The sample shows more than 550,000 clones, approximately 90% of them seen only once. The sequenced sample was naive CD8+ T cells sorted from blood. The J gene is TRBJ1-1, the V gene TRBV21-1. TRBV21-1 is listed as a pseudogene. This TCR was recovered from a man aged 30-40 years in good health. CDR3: CASSKNFKACRRSNTEAFF. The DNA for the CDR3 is TGTGCCAGCAGCAAAAACTTTAAGGCATGTAGGAGGTCGAACACTGAAGCTTTCTTT.